A selection of T cell receptor beta chains follows, all from one sample in a study of blood T cell repertoires in COVID-19. TCRdb's table, derived via immunoSEQ multiplex PCR, lists solely in-frame clones and lacks some. Of a few hundred thousand clones listed, roughly 81% were seen once; the top ten hold under 7%. Input material: PBMCs or T cells enriched from blood (not recorded which). These TCRs come from a woman between 45 and 60 years old who had been exposed to COVID-19. Each CDR3 is given with its conserved first and last residue. D genes are given only for firm matches. Size is stated for part of the rows, as once, few or many counts, or as a class when the clone is expanded.

CDR3aa	CDR3nt	d_gene	j_gene	abundance	v_gene
CASSSGGNQPQHF	TGTGCCAGCAGTTCGGGTGGCAATCAGCCCCAGCATTTT	NA	TRBJ1-5	NA	TRBV27
CASSPGLAGVTDTQYF	TGTGCCAGCAGCCCGGGACTAGCGGGGGTCACAGATACGCAGTATTTT	TRBD2	TRBJ2-3	NA	TRBV13
CATMTLDEQFF	TGTGCCACCATGACTCTTGATGAGCAGTTCTTC	NA	TRBJ2-1	NA	TRBV24-1
CASSEDQASGNEQFF	TGTGCCAGCAGTGAGGATCAGGCTAGCGGCAATGAGCAGTTCTTC	TRBD2	TRBJ2-1	NA	TRBV6-1
CASSLTSSMGTGLRNTIYF	TGTGCCAGCAGCTTAACTTCTTCGATGGGGACAGGTCTGAGAAACACCATATATTTT	TRBD1	TRBJ1-3	NA	TRBV11-2
CASSDFGGPRNEQFF	TGTGCCAGCTCAGACTTCGGGGGGCCGCGAAATGAGCAGTTCTTC	NA	TRBJ2-1	NA	TRBV18
CASSVVGAPNTGELFF	TGTGCCAGCAGCGTGGTAGGAGCCCCGAACACCGGGGAGCTGTTTTTT	NA	TRBJ2-2	NA	TRBV9
CASSRTSPTNEKLFF	TGTGCCAGCTCCAGGACATCCCCAACTAATGAAAAACTGTTTTTT	NA	TRBJ1-4	once	TRBV18
CASSQGQSRGEKLFF	TGCGCCAGCAGCCAAGGACAGTCCAGAGGTGAAAAACTGTTTTTT	NA	TRBJ1-4	NA	TRBV4-3
CASSIGTDVSPLHF	TGTGCCAGCAGTATCGGGACAGATGTTTCACCCCTCCACTTT	TRBD1	TRBJ1-6	NA	TRBV28
CASSQGARGNEKLFF	TGTGCCAGCAGCCAAGGGGCCAGGGGTAATGAAAAACTGTTTTTT	NA	TRBJ1-4	once	TRBV3-1/TRBV3-2
CASSESHSGNEQFF	TGTGCCAGCAGTGAATCCCACTCCGGCAATGAGCAGTTCTTC	NA	TRBJ2-1	few	TRBV25-1
CASSLDREETQYF	TGTGCCAGCAGTTTAGACAGGGAGGAGACCCAGTACTTC	TRBD1	TRBJ2-5	NA	TRBV28
CASRTEAVRSNQPQHF	TGTGCCAGCAGGACGGAGGCGGTTAGGAGCAATCAGCCCCAGCATTTT	NA	TRBJ1-5	NA	TRBV21-1
CASSPGQGLTAFF	TGTGCCAGCAGTCCGGGACAGGGCCTTACAGCTTTCTTT	TRBD1	TRBJ1-1	NA	TRBV12-3/TRBV12-4
CASSLGRGARQFF	TGTGCCAGCAGCTTGGGGAGGGGAGCGAGGCAGTTCTTC	TRBD2	TRBJ2-1	NA	TRBV7-2
CASTRGGANFETQYF	TGCGCCAGCACTCGCGGGGGCGCTAATTTTGAGACCCAGTACTTC	NA	TRBJ2-5	once	TRBV5-1